Below are 25 T cell receptor beta chains sequenced from a single sample in a study of post-analysis software for immune sequencing data. Findings of the study overall: Five TRBV segments, including TRBV5-6, TRBV5-1 and TRBV20-1, were more frequent in patients than controls.

No antigens are known for them. The TCR beta cDNA libraries carried unique molecular identifiers. Each CDR3 protein is one row after TCRdb ran MiXCR on the PCR reads. The repertoire holds 400,000 to 500,000 distinct CDR3 sequences, with over 30% as singletons. Sequencing used blood. Receptors were obtained from a girl aged 2-10 years with multiple sclerosis.

The rearrangement uses TRBV2 and TRBJ1-2; D call uncertain. The CDR3 contains 15 residues. V was cut by 6 bases and J by 8 bases, with 22 bases left in between. Germline loops: CDR1 SNHLY, CDR2 FYNNEI. The chain's CDR3 is CASREASHTAQGYTF. CDR3 coding DNA: TGTGCCAGCAGGGAGGCCTCACATACAGCTCAGGGCTACACCTTC.

This clonotype has a handful of counts. This chain uses TRBV20-1 with TRBJ1-1; 12 bases are a match to TRBD1. The CDR3 totals 17 residues. The germline CDR1 and CDR2 sequences are DFQATT and SNEGSKA (reference sequence). J gave up 1 base and V 0 bases, and 6 bases lay outside the gene matches. The CDR3 reads CSARDPGTGGANTEAFF. CDR3 in DNA: TGCAGTGCTAGAGACCCCGGGACAGGGGGCGCGAACACTGAAGCTTTCTTT.

This clonotype was counted ten times or more. The chain carries TRBV6-5 and TRBJ2-3; D gene ambiguous. V gave up 7 bases and J gave up 2 bases, with 16 bases separating them. CDR1 is MNHEY and CDR2 is SVGAGI in the germline V gene. The CDR3 covers 15 residues. Written as DNA, the CDR3 is TGTGCCAGCACCTTAATGACCGGGTCCACAGATACGCAGTATTTT. It codes for CASTLMTGSTDTQYF.

The J gene is TRBJ2-7, the V gene TRBV12-3 or TRBV12-4; 7 bases match TRBD1. J was trimmed by 0 bases and V by 6 bases; bases with no gene match: 14. The length of the CDR3 is 17 residues. The CDR3 sequence is CASRPAPDRRNSYEQYF. In DNA form, the CDR3 reads TGTGCCAGCAGGCCGGCGCCGGACAGGAGAAACTCCTACGAGCAGTACTTC.

A few counts support this clonotype. This chain joins TRBV20-1 and TRBJ2-1, with 8 bases aligning to TRBD1. The CDR3 has 13 amino acids. The trim removed 3 bases at V and 6 bases at J, leaving 4 bases unmatched. The V gene's germline CDR1 is DFQATT and CDR2 SNEGSKA (reference sequence). CDR3 sequence (DNA): TGCAGTGCTAGGGGTACAGGGGGCAATGAGCAGTTCTTC. This gives the protein CSARGTGGNEQFF.

The chain links TRBV7-3 to TRBJ2-4, with 9 bases fitting TRBD1. In germline, CDR1 is SGHTA, CDR2 FQGTGA. The CDR3 sequence is 13 residues long. Trimming removed 6 bases from V and 4 bases from J; junction bases left unmatched: 1. CDR3: CASRDRGKNIQYF. The CDR3 DNA reads TGTGCCAGCAGGGACAGGGGTAAAAACATTCAGTACTTC.

This clonotype has more than one count but fewer than ten. The chain recombines TRBV4-1 with TRBJ2-7, with 7 nucleotides matching TRBD1. Looked up from germline, CDR1 is MGHRA and CDR2 is YSYEKL. The CDR3 spans 17 residues. Unmatched junction bases numbered 10, after V lost 0 bases and J lost 2 bases. This CDR3 reads CASSQDPLQGWTYEQYF. The CDR3 DNA sequence: TGCGCCAGCAGCCAAGACCCGTTACAGGGGTGGACCTACGAGCAGTACTTC.

This sequence joins TRBV29-1 and TRBJ2-1; 7 nucleotides align to TRBD1. V trimming: 3 bases; J trimming: 3 bases; junction bases outside the gene matches: 5. Germline V gives CDR1 SQVTM, CDR2 ANQGSEA. There are 14 residues in the CDR3. The DNA for the CDR3 is TGCAGCGTTGATTCGGACAGGCACTACAATGAGCAGTTCTTC. Its translation: CSVDSDRHYNEQFF.

This sequence joins TRBV25-1 and TRBJ1-1; D is possibly TRBD1 (6 bases). This CDR3 has 15 residues. Trimming removed 6 bases at V and 0 bases at J, with 14 bases between. In germline, CDR1 is MGHDK, CDR2 SYGVNS. The CDR3 DNA sequence: TGTGCCAGCAGCAGGGGCCTCGCGATGAACACTGAAGCTTTCTTT. It encodes CASSRGLAMNTEAFF.

CDR3 loop: CATSDSTRAGYEQYF. For the CDR3, the DNA is TGTGCCACCAGTGATTCGACGAGAGCGGGGTACGAGCAGTACTTC. The rearrangement joins TRBV24-1 to TRBJ2-4, with 7 bases that match TRBD2. The J call may be faulty, since TRBJ2-7 better matches the DNA end. The CDR3 is made up of 15 amino acids. Germline CDR1 and CDR2: KGHDR and SFDVKD.

DNA for the CDR3: TGCAGTGCTCCCTCTCTAGCGGGAAACTACGAGCAGTACTTC. As protein: CSAPSLAGNYEQYF. J is TRBJ2-7 and V is TRBV20-1, with TRBD2 matching over 9 bases. The CDR3 spans 14 residues. Germline lookup yields CDR1 DFQATT and CDR2 SNEGSKA (reference sequence). Losses at the gene ends were 5 bases for V and 3 bases for J; bases not matched to a gene: 8.

Here the CDR3 reads CASSPPKPEQETQYF. CDR3 nucleotides: TGCGCCAGCAGCCCCCCGAAACCCGAACAAGAGACCCAGTACTTC. This rearrangement joins TRBV4-3 to TRBJ2-5, with D hard to call. The germline V gene encodes CDR1 LGHNA and CDR2 YSLEER. The length of the CDR3 is 15 residues. The V and J ends lost 4 bases and 2 bases respectively, with 14 bases between them.

This chain uses TRBV7-3 with TRBJ1-1; TRBD1 matches 7 bases. Trimming removed 4 bases from V and 8 bases from J; junction bases left unmatched: 7. Germline V gene lookup returns CDR1 SGHTA and CDR2 FQGTGA. The CDR3 has 13 residues. CDR3 nucleotides: TGTGCCAGCAGCTATGGGCGGGACAGAGAAGCTTTCTTT. Protein sequence: CASSYGRDREAFF.

This clonotype occurred a few times. The chain carries TRBV5-1 and TRBJ2-1; 12 bases are shared with TRBD2. Trimming took 2 bases from V and 5 from J; bases not matched to a gene: 2. This CDR3 region has 15 residues. Germline V CDR1 and CDR2: SGHRS, YFSETQ. The DNA of the CDR3 is TGCGCCAGCAGCTTTACTAGCGGGGGGCACAATGAGCAGTTCTTC. Its translation: CASSFTSGGHNEQFF.

This clonotype was seen only a few times. The chain couples TRBV5-1 to TRBJ2-6, with TRBD1 identical over 7 bases. Germline V gene lookup returns CDR1 SGHRS and CDR2 YFSETQ. The CDR3 has 15 residues. As DNA, the CDR3 is TGCGCTTCCGGGACAGATTTTTCTGGGGCCAACGTCCTGACTTTC. Protein sequence: CASGTDFSGANVLTF.

CDR3 DNA: TGTGCCAGCAGCGTATACAGGGACCCCTACGAGCAGTACTTC. It is translated as CASSVYRDPYEQYF. The chain links TRBV9 to TRBJ2-7; D possibly corresponds to TRBD1 (6 bases). The germline gives CDR1 SGDLS, CDR2 YYNGEE. The CDR3 is made up of 14 amino acids. V lost 1 base to trimming and J lost 2 bases, with 10 bases between them.

This clonotype turned up a few times. The chain is built from TRBV6-6 and TRBJ2-7, with D tentatively TRBD1 (5 bases). Trimming removed 6 bases from V and 4 bases from J, with 22 bases in between. CDR3 length: 16 amino acids. Germline assignment: CDR1 MNHNY and CDR2 SVGAGI (reference sequence). The CDR3 nucleotides are TGTGCCAGCAGCTACGTCGGAACAGGAAATCCATACGAGCAGTACTTC. This codes for CASSYVGTGNPYEQYF.

This rearrangement joins TRBV7-3 to TRBJ1-1, with TRBD1 matching 9 bases. This CDR3 has 15 residues. V dropped 5 bases and J dropped 0; count of bases not matched to a gene: 4. Germline assignment: CDR1 SGHTA and CDR2 FQGTGA. CDR3 DNA: TGTGCCAGCAGCAAACAGGGGGCGCTGAACACTGAAGCTTTCTTT. Translation gives CASSKQGALNTEAFF.

The chain uses TRBV27 and TRBJ1-5; D is unresolved. The CDR3 totals 13 residues. V gave up 6 bases and J gave up 2 bases, with 8 bases separating them. CDR1 is MNHEY, CDR2 SMNVEV, per germline (reference sequence). The CDR3 is CASRNSGNQPQHF. The CDR3, as DNA: TGTGCCAGCAGGAACAGCGGCAATCAGCCCCAGCATTTT.

In its sample, this clonotype was seen a few times. The chain has TRBV28 and TRBJ2-7; D not certain. Deletions cut 1 base from V and 2 bases from J, with 9 bases between. Germline lookup yields CDR1 MDHEN and CDR2 SYDVKM. The CDR3 extends over 14 amino acids. The CDR3 here is CASSLSAPAYEQYF. The CDR3 DNA sequence: TGTGCCAGCAGTTTATCTGCGCCGGCCTACGAGCAGTACTTC. Full variable domain (rest looked up from reference TRBV28 and TRBJ2-7): DVKVTQSSRYLVKRTGEKVFLECVQDMDHENMFWYRQDPGLGLRLIYFSYDVKMKEKGDIPEGYSVSREKKERFSLILESASTNQTSMYLCASSLSAPAYEQYFGPGTRLTVT.

CDR3 protein: CASSLAERSDYGYTF. The CDR3 nucleotides read TGCGCCAGCAGCTTGGCGGAAAGGTCTGACTATGGCTACACCTTC. J is TRBJ1-2 and V is TRBV5-1; D gene uncertain. Trimming cost V 0 bases and J 3 bases, with 12 bases left between them. The germline V gene encodes CDR1 SGHRS and CDR2 YFSETQ. The CDR3 covers 15 residues.

CDR3 coding DNA: TGTGCCAGCAGCTCACTCAGGGGAAATCAGCCCCAGCATTTT. It encodes CASSSLRGNQPQHF. The V and J genes are TRBV12-3 or TRBV12-4 and TRBJ1-5, with D perhaps TRBD1 (6 bases). CDR3 length: 14 residues. With 6 bases removed from V and 4 bases from J, the gap between germline ends came to 13 bases.

This chain joins TRBV7-3 and TRBJ2-1; the match to TRBD2 covers 15 bases. The length of the CDR3 is 16 residues. Trimming cost V 4 bases and J 8 bases; bases outside gene matches: 6. The V gene's germline CDR1 is SGHTA and CDR2 FQGTGA. The CDR3 coding sequence is TGTGCCAGCAGCTCGTCCGGGACTAGCGGGAGGTATGAGCAGTTCTTC. This translates into CASSSSGTSGRYEQFF.

This clonotype has a handful of counts. The gene calls are TRBV9 and TRBJ2-1; D is perhaps TRBD2 (6 bases). From germline, CDR1 is SGDLS and CDR2 YYNGEE. The CDR3 has 16 residues. Deletions cut 1 base from V and 4 bases from J, with 15 bases between. The CDR3, as DNA: TGTGCCAGCAGCGTATCGGGACTCAAAATATACAATGAGCAGTTCTTC. Translated: CASSVSGLKIYNEQFF.

The chain recombines TRBV20-1 with TRBJ1-4; D uncertain. V lost 2 bases, J lost 5 bases, and 9 bases lay in between. The germline V gene has CDR1 DFQATT and CDR2 SNEGSKA (reference sequence). The CDR3 extends over 13 amino acids. The chain's CDR3 is CSARLLWNEKLFF. The CDR3 DNA reads as TGCAGTGCTAGACTCTTATGGAATGAAAAACTGTTTTTT.